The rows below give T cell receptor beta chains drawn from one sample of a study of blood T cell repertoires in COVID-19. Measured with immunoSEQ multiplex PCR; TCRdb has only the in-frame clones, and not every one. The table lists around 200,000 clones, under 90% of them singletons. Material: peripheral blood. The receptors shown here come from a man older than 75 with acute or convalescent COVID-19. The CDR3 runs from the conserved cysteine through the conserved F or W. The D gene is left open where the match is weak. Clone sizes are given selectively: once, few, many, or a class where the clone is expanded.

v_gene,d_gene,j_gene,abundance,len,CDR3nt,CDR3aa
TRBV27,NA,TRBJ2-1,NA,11,TGTGCCAGCAGTCTACGGAATGAGCAGTTCTTC,CASSLRNEQFF
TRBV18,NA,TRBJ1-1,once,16,TGTGCCAGCTCACCCCAGGGCAGGGTGGCGAACACTGAAGCTTTCTTT,CASSPQGRVANTEAFF
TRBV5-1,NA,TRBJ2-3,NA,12,TGCGCCAGCAGCCTCGACAGGTTAGGGGAGTATTTT,CASSLDRLGEYF
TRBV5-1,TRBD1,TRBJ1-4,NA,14,TGCGCCAGCAGCGCCGGGACAGTACCTGAAAAACTGTTTTTT,CASSAGTVPEKLFF
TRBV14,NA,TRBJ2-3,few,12,TGTGCCAGCAGCCAACAGGTAGATACGCAGTATTTT,CASSQQVDTQYF
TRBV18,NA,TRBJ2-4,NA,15,TGTGCCAGCTCTCCACTTCAGGGTTCCAAAAACATTCAGTACTTC,CASSPLQGSKNIQYF
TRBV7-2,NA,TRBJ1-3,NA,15,TGTGCCAGCAGCTTAGGGCAGGGAAAGGTCTACACCATATATTTT,CASSLGQGKVYTIYF
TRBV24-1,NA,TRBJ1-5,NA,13,TGTGCCACCAGTGAGCGACAGAATCAGCCCCAGCATTTT,CATSERQNQPQHF
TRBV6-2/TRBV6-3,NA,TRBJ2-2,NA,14,TGTGCCAGCAGTTACAATAGGGGGACCGGGGAGCTGTTTTTT,CASSYNRGTGELFF
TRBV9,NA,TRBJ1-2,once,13,TGTGCCAGCAGCGTAGCGGGGGACTATGGCTACACCTTC,CASSVAGDYGYTF
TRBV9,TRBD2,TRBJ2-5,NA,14,TGTGCCAGCAGCGATACTAGCGGGAGAGAGACCCAGTACTTC,CASSDTSGRETQYF
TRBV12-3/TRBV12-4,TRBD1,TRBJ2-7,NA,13,TGTGCCAGCAGTACGACAGGGTACCACGAGCAGTACTTC,CASSTTGYHEQYF
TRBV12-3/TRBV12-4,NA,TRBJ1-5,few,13,TGTGCCAGCAGGGGGACTGAGAATCAGCCCCAGCATTTT,CASRGTENQPQHF
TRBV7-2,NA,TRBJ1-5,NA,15,TGTGCCAGCAGCCCCCGACAGGCCGCCGGTCAGCCCCAGCATTTT,CASSPRQAAGQPQHF
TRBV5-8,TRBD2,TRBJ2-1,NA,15,TGTGCCAGCAGCACAGGACTAGCGGACTACAATGAGCAGTTCTTC,CASSTGLADYNEQFF
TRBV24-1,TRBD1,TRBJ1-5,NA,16,TGTGCCACCAGTGATGCAGGGACAGGGGTCAATCAGCCCCAGCATTTT,CATSDAGTGVNQPQHF
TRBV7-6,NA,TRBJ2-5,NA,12,TGTGCCAGCAGCAATTTTAAAGAGACCCAGTACTTC,CASSNFKETQYF
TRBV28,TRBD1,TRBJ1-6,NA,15,TGTGCCAGCAGTTTATCGGGACAGGGGGGTTTACCCCTCCACTTT,CASSLSGQGGLPLHF
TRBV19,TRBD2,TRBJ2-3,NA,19,TGTGCCAGTAGTATAGATTCCCTAGCGGGAGGAGGGGGCACAGATACGCAGTATTTT,CASSIDSLAGGGGTDTQYF
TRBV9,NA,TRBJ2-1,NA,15,TGTGCCAGCAACTCCGGGACACTGGATGATTATGAGCAGTTCTTC,CASNSGTLDDYEQFF
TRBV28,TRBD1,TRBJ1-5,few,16,TGTGCCAGCAGTGCCCGGACAGGGACATGGAATCAGCCCCAGCATTTT,CASSARTGTWNQPQHF
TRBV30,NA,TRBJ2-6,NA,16,TGTGCCTGGAGTCAGACAGGATTCTCTGGGGCCAACGTCCTGACTTTC,CAWSQTGFSGANVLTF
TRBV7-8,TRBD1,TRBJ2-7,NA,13,TGTGCCAGCAGTTCCAGGGACAGCTACGAGCAGTACTTC,CASSSRDSYEQYF
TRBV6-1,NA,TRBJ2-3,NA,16,TGTGCCAGCAGTGAACTGTGGACCCCGGGGGCAGATACGCAGTATTTT,CASSELWTPGADTQYF
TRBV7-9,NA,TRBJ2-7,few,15,TGTGCCAGCAGCTTTGATGTGCAGGGTATTTACGAGCAGTACTTC,CASSFDVQGIYEQYF
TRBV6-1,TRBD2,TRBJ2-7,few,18,TGTGCCAGCAGTGAAGGTATTTGGGCTAGCGGGAGCTCCTACGAGCAGTACTTC,CASSEGIWASGSSYEQYF
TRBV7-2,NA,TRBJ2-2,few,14,TGTGCCAGCAGCCGGGACATTAACACCGGGGAGCTGTTTTTT,CASSRDINTGELFF
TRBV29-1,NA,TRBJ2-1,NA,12,TGCAGCTTAACCTCGGTAGGGGATGAGCAGTTCTTC,CSLTSVGDEQFF
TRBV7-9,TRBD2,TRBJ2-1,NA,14,TGTGCCAGCAGTCCCGGGGGGGGCTACAATGAGCAGTTCTTC,CASSPGGGYNEQFF
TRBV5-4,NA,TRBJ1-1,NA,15,TGTGCCAGCAGTGACTCGACAGGTCCGAACACTGAAGCTTTCTTT,CASSDSTGPNTEAFF
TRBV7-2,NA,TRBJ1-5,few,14,TGTGCCAGCAGCCAGGGGCCGGGGAATCAGCCCCAGCATTTT,CASSQGPGNQPQHF
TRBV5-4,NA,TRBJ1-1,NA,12,TGTGCCAGCAGCTTGCATTCGGCTGAAGCTTTCTTT,CASSLHSAEAFF
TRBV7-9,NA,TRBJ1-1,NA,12,TGTGCCAGCAGCTTCAGCGCGGCTGAAGCTTTCTTT,CASSFSAAEAFF
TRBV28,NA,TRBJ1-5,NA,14,TGTGCCAGCAGGGGCTCGGGGGGAGGTCAGCCCCAGCATTTT,CASRGSGGGQPQHF
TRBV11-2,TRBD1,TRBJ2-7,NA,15,TGTGCCAGCAGCTTGTGGGACAGTATTATTCCCGAGCAGTACTTC,CASSLWDSIIPEQYF
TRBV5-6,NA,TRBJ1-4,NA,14,TGTGCCAGCAGCTTGGGACAGCGAAATGAAAAACTGTTTTTT,CASSLGQRNEKLFF
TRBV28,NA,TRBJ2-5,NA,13,TGTGCCAGCAGTACAGGAGGGCAAGGGGCCCAGTACTTC,CASSTGGQGAQYF
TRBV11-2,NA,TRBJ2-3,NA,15,TGTGCCAGCAGCTTAGGAGGCGGAGCAGCAGATACGCAGTATTTT,CASSLGGGAADTQYF
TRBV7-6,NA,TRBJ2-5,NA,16,TGTGCCAGCAGCTTAGCGGGGACTCTACTCGCCGAGACCCAGTACTTC,CASSLAGTLLAETQYF
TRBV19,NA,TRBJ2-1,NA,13,TGTGCCAGTAGTCCCCGAGCCTACAATGAGCAGTTCTTC,CASSPRAYNEQFF
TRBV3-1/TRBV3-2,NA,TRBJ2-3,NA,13,TGTGCCAGCACCGCCGGGAGCACAGATACGCAGTATTTT,CASTAGSTDTQYF
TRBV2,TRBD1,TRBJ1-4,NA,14,TGTGCCAGCAGAGACAGGGCACCTAATGAAAAACTGTTTTTT,CASRDRAPNEKLFF
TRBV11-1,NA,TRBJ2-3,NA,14,TGTGCCAGCAGCGCGACTAGTAGCACAGATACGCAGTATTTT,CASSATSSTDTQYF
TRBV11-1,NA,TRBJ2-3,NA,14,TGTGCCAGCAGCTTATCCCTCAGGGTCGATACGCAGTATTTT,CASSLSLRVDTQYF
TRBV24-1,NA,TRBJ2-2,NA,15,TGTGCCACCGGAGCTCCGACAGGGAACACCGGGGAGCTGTTTTTT,CATGAPTGNTGELFF